This passage covers 14 T cell receptor beta chains from one sample sequenced in a study of identifying expanded T cells in peripheral blood (dated by TCRdb to between 2018 and 2021). The library was obtained by the immunoSEQ multiplex PCR assay. TCRdb provides this immuneACCESS table in a form limited to in-frame rearrangements. Some clones are lacking; in checked studies, under half of them reflect an unresolved V gene, and why the rest are absent is not known. This sample is represented by nearly 60,000 clones; roughly 89% of them were singletons. 3% to 4% of the sample belongs to the ten largest clones. Sequenced material: blood. All receptors derive from a person aged 18-70 years in good health.

The rearrangement joins TRBV7-8 to TRBJ2-3; 9 nucleotides line up with TRBD2. Germline CDR1 reads SGHVS; CDR2 reads FQNEAQ. The CDR3 spans 12 residues. V lost 4 bases to trimming and J lost 11 bases; unmatched junction nucleotides: 4. CDR3 sequence: CASSYSGGKQYF. For the CDR3, the DNA is TGTGCCAGCAGCTATAGCGGGGGAAAGCAGTATTTT.

This rearrangement joins TRBV29-1 to TRBJ2-1; D is uncertain. V was cut by 5 bases and J by 8 bases, with 16 bases left in between. Germline CDR1 and CDR2: SQVTM and ANQGSEA. The CDR3 length is 13 residues. The CDR3 DNA sequence: TGCAGCGTTTGCCACAGCCAGTACGATGAGCAGTTCTTC. Protein: CSVCHSQYDEQFF.

The gene calls are TRBV5-6 and TRBJ2-3; D is perhaps TRBD1 or TRBD2 (6 bases each). Germline lookup yields CDR1 SGHDT and CDR2 YYEEEE. The CDR3 covers 18 residues. V was trimmed by 4 bases and J by 0 bases, leaving 21 bases between them. The chain's CDR3 is CASSPFPWRGRSTDTQYF. Here the CDR3 DNA reads TGTGCCAGCAGCCCCTTCCCTTGGAGGGGGAGGAGCACAGATACGCAGTATTTT.

CDR3 nucleotides: TGTGCCAGCAGCCCCCGGGACAGGGTAACTGAAGCTTTCTTT. Amino acids: CASSPRDRVTEAFF. The chain has TRBV7-2 and TRBJ1-1; the match to TRBD1 covers 9 bases. Germline trimming cut 5 bases from V and 5 bases from J; bases unmatched to any gene: 6. Germline CDR1 and CDR2: SGHTA and FQGNSA. The CDR3 consists of 14 residues.

The rearrangement uses TRBV18 and TRBJ2-2; D perhaps matches TRBD1 (6 bases). The CDR3 covers 15 residues. The V gene lost 1 base and the J gene lost 4 bases, with 10 bases spanning the gap. Germline V gives CDR1 KGHSH, CDR2 LQKENI. The CDR3 region is CASSPQGQSTGELFF. DNA for the CDR3: TGTGCCAGCTCACCACAAGGACAGTCCACCGGGGAGCTGTTTTTT.

The chain couples TRBV6-1 to TRBJ2-3; D is perhaps TRBD1 or TRBD2 (5 bases each). Trimming shortened V by 2 bases and J by 1 base, and 7 bases separated the two germline ends. There are 14 residues in the CDR3. Per germline, CDR1 MNHNS and CDR2 SASEGT. The DNA for the CDR3 is TGTGCCAGCAGTGAACGAGGGGGCACAGATACGCAGTATTTT. Protein: CASSERGGTDTQYF.

The chain carries TRBV30 and TRBJ1-1; D remains unclear. This CDR3 comprises 13 residues. The germline CDR1 and CDR2 sequences are GTSNPN and SVGIG (reference sequence). V lost 0 bases to trimming and J lost 1 base, with 6 bases between them. The CDR3 coding sequence is TGTGCCTGGAGTGTACACAAGAACACTGAAGCTTTCTTT. Translating it yields CAWSVHKNTEAFF.

The chain carries TRBV27 and TRBJ2-3; 10 bases agree with TRBD2. Germline V gives CDR1 MNHEY, CDR2 SMNVEV (reference sequence). This CDR3 has 21 residues. The trim removed 4 bases at V and 3 bases at J, leaving 22 bases unmatched. CDR3 nucleotide sequence: TGTGCCAGCAGTTCCTACATGGCGGGGCTAGCGGGAGCCCGGCGGACAGATACGCAGTATTTT. Translated, it gives CASSSYMAGLAGARRTDTQYF.

The gene calls are TRBV29-1 and TRBJ2-2, with 7 positions matching TRBD2. The CDR3 length is 14 residues. CDR1 SQVTM and CDR2 ANQGSEA come from the germline V gene. V was clipped by 4 bases and J by 6 bases; unmatched bases: 8. In DNA, the CDR3 is TGCAGCGTTGCGCGGGAGAGGGTTTCCGGGGAGCTGTTTTTT. It encodes CSVARERVSGELFF.

The J gene is TRBJ1-5, the V gene TRBV7-2; TRBD1 is a possible D gene (6 bases). The CDR3 loop spans 13 amino acids. Germline V gene data show CDR1 as SGHTA and CDR2 as FQGNSA. V lost 3 bases and J 4 bases, leaving 7 bases between the germline ends. CDR3 protein: CASSLQGNQPQHF. In DNA, the CDR3 is TGTGCCAGCAGCTTGCAGGGGAATCAGCCCCAGCATTTT.

The chain recombines TRBV10-3 with TRBJ2-7; 10 bases match TRBD1. Trimming took 6 bases from V and 6 from J; bases not matched to a gene: 8. This CDR3 spans 14 amino acids. The germline V gene encodes CDR1 ENHRY and CDR2 SYGVKD. CDR3 nucleotide sequence: TGTGCCATCAGCCCGGGACAGGGGCTCCGCGAGCAGTACTTC. Its protein product is CAISPGQGLREQYF.

This chain uses TRBV6-5 with TRBJ1-2, with a tentative D call TRBD1 (6 bases). The V gene's germline CDR1 is MNHEY and CDR2 SVGAGI. V lost 6 bases and J 7 bases, leaving 12 bases between the germline ends. The CDR3 has 12 amino acids. Here the CDR3 reads CASRSGGFGYTF. As DNA, the CDR3 is TGTGCCAGCAGATCCGGGGGCTTTGGCTACACCTTC.

The J gene is TRBJ2-7, the V gene TRBV6-1; 7 bases agree with TRBD1. This CDR3 region has 15 residues. The J segment lost 0 bases and the V segment lost 5 bases, leaving 7 bases of the junction unmatched. Per germline, CDR1 MNHNS and CDR2 SASEGT. The CDR3: CASSPYRDSSYEQYF. The CDR3 nucleotides read TGTGCCAGCAGTCCGTACCGGGACAGCTCCTACGAGCAGTACTTC.

The chain links TRBV9 to TRBJ2-5; 7 nucleotides align to TRBD2. The ends lost 4 bases at V and 5 bases at J; junction bases unmatched: 11. CDR1 is SGDLS and CDR2 is YYNGEE in the germline V gene. The CDR3 has 15 residues. This CDR3 is CASSPKAGNGETQYF. As DNA, the CDR3 is TGTGCCAGCAGCCCAAAAGCGGGGAACGGTGAGACCCAGTACTTC. Using reference TRBV9 and TRBJ2-5 for the parts outside the CDR3, the full variable domain is DSGVTQTPKHLITATGQRVTLRCSPRSGDLSVYWYQQSLDQGLQFLIQYYNGEERAKGNILERFSAQQFPDLHSELNLSSLELGDSALYFCASSPKAGNGETQYFGPGTRLLVL.